Below are 31 T cell receptor beta chains sequenced from a single sample in a study of regulatory T cells in long-lasting Graves disease. Regarding time point: persistent/refractory GD, antithyroid drugs over 5 years with positive TRAb. RNA extracted from PBMCs served as the sequencing template. HTBI primers from iRepertoire and Arm-PCR of CDR3 regions yielded the TCR beta libraries. TCRdb used MiXCR to reprocess the multiplex PCR reads, holding one entry per CDR3 protein. The top ten clones hold less than 9% of a sample with over 450,000 distinct CDR3 sequences, 20% to 25% of them seen once. This material consisted of peripheral blood mononuclear cells (PBMCs), taken when the disease was refractory, from a patient treated with antithyroid drugs. The origin of the receptors is a female donor with Graves disease.

This clonotype was counted ten times or more. The V and J genes are TRBV7-2 and TRBJ2-5; possible D gene TRBD2, 7 bases. The germline V gene has CDR1 SGHTA and CDR2 FQGNSA. The length of the CDR3 is 14 residues. The ends were cut back, 11 bases at V and 3 bases at J, with 19 bases in the middle. CDR3 protein: CAQGRGGAEETQYF. The CDR3 DNA sequence: TGTGCCCAGGGGAGGGGTGGGGCAGAAGAGACCCAGTACTTC. Using reference TRBV7-2 and TRBJ2-5 for the parts outside the CDR3, the full variable domain is GAGVSQSPSNKVTEKGKDVELRCDPISGHTALYWYRQSLGQGLEFLIYFQGNSAPDKSGLPSDRFSAERTGGSVSTLTIQRTQQEDSAVYLCAQGRGGAEETQYFGPGTRLLVL.

Only a few counts were recorded for this clonotype. The J gene is TRBJ1-2, the V gene TRBV27; D uncertain. The CDR3 runs to 13 residues. Germline CDR1 is MNHEY and CDR2 is SMNVEV (reference sequence). Between the trimmed V and J ends, which lost 4 bases and 8 bases, there was a span of 14 bases. CDR3 DNA sequence: TGTGCCAGCAGTTCTAGGCTGGCGGGGGGCTACACCTTC. It is translated as CASSSRLAGGYTF.

This clonotype has more than one count but fewer than ten. This chain links TRBV5-1 with TRBJ2-1, with D tentatively TRBD1 (6 bases). The CDR3 spans 15 residues. With 2 bases removed from V and 2 bases from J, the gap between germline ends came to 11 bases. CDR1 SGHRS and CDR2 YFSETQ come from the germline V gene. The chain's CDR3 is CASSFPRGAYNEQFF. Written as DNA, the CDR3 is TGCGCCAGCAGCTTCCCCAGGGGCGCCTACAATGAGCAGTTCTTC.

This clonotype was observed a handful of times. This chain joins TRBV28 and TRBJ2-3, with D unclear. This CDR3 region has 14 residues. Germline lookup yields CDR1 MDHEN and CDR2 SYDVKM. V lost 6 bases to trimming and J lost 6 bases, with 16 bases between them. The CDR3 loop reads CASSWAAVSDTQYF. In DNA, the CDR3 is TGTGCCAGCAGCTGGGCGGCGGTTTCCGATACGCAGTATTTT.

This chain uses TRBV28 with TRBJ2-7; D is perhaps TRBD1 or TRBD2 (6 bases each). The CDR3 runs 13 residues. Germline assignment: CDR1 MDHEN and CDR2 SYDVKM. V was pared by 6 bases and J by 2 bases, with 11 bases between. The CDR3 here is CASSRGPTYEQYF. The DNA for the CDR3 is TGTGCCAGCAGCCGGGGGCCCACCTACGAGCAGTACTTC.

The chain joins TRBV7-9 to TRBJ2-7; no firm D call. V was pared by 3 bases and J by 7 bases, with 7 bases between. Germline CDR1 is SEHNR and CDR2 is FQNEAQ (reference sequence). The CDR3 spans 11 residues. The chain's CDR3 is CASSFMGEQYF. The CDR3 DNA is TGTGCCAGCAGCTTCATGGGGGAGCAGTACTTC.

At least ten counts were recorded for this clonotype. V usage is TRBV20-1 and J usage is TRBJ1-2, with D possibly matching TRBD1 (6 bases). The CDR3 covers 12 residues. Trimming removed 5 bases at V and 7 bases at J, with 14 bases between. The germline gives CDR1 DFQATT, CDR2 SNEGSKA (reference sequence). CDR3 nucleotides: TGCAGTGCTGCTACAGGGACCGGTGGCTACACCTTC. It encodes CSAATGTGGYTF.

This chain joins TRBV19 and TRBJ1-5, with a weak D call TRBD1 (6 bases). V dropped 5 bases and J dropped 4 bases, with 15 bases sitting between them. CDR1 and CDR2 (germline): LNHDA, SQIVND (reference sequence). CDR3 length equals 15 residues. CDR3 bases: TGTGCCAGTAGTTTTATCCGGGACACAAATCAGCCCCAGCATTTT. This translates into CASSFIRDTNQPQHF. The whole variable domain, remainder taken from reference TRBV19 and TRBJ1-5, is DGGITQSPKYLFRKEGQNVTLSCEQNLNHDAMYWYRQDPGQGLRLIYYSQIVNDFQKGDIAEGYSVSREKKESFPLTVTSAQKNPTAFYLCASSFIRDTNQPQHFGDGTRLSIL.

This chain connects TRBV15 to TRBJ2-5, with D possibly being TRBD2 (5 bases). Trimming cost V 0 bases and J 5 bases, with 13 bases left between them. The CDR3 is 15 amino acids. CDR1 and CDR2 (germline): LNHNV, YYDKDF (reference sequence). The CDR3 sequence is CATSRDPLPGETQYF. CDR3 bases: TGTGCCACCAGCAGAGACCCCCTACCGGGGGAGACCCAGTACTTC. The full variable domain, with the rest looked up from reference TRBV15 and TRBJ2-5, is DAMVIQNPRYQVTQFGKPVTLSCSQTLNHNVMYWYQQKSSQAPKLLFHYYDKDFNNEADTPDNFQSRRPNTSFCFLDIRSPGLGDTAMYLCATSRDPLPGETQYFGPGTRLLVL.

There are many counts of this clonotype. CDR3 amino acids: CASSRGLDRETQYF. Written as DNA, the CDR3 is TGTGCCAGCAGCCGCGGACTAGACAGAGAGACCCAGTACTTC. This chain uses TRBV6-1 with TRBJ2-5, with 7 bases fitting TRBD2. CDR3 length: 14 residues. Germline CDR1 and CDR2: MNHNS and SASEGT. The junction had 8 bases not matched to a gene; V was cut back by 6 bases and J by 4 bases.

This clonotype has more than one count but fewer than ten. The CDR3 DNA sequence: TGCAGTGCTAGAGATCGGAGGACTAGTATTCACGAGCAGTACTTC. Its protein is CSARDRRTSIHEQYF. The chain carries TRBV20-1 and TRBJ2-7; 7 bases map to TRBD2. The CDR3 extends over 15 amino acids. Germline V gives CDR1 DFQATT, CDR2 SNEGSKA (reference sequence). V lost 0 bases, J lost 5 bases, and 10 bases stayed unmatched.

This clonotype was seen a few times. The rearrangement links TRBV12-3 or TRBV12-4 to TRBJ2-2; D remains ambiguous. The CDR3 consists of 15 residues. Trimming pared 4 bases from V and 7 bases from J, leaving 16 bases between. The DNA for the CDR3 is TGTGCCAGCAGTTCTAGGCGGCCCTCCAGCGGGGAGCTGTTTTTT. Its protein is CASSSRRPSSGELFF.

The chain has TRBV20-1 and TRBJ1-2, with 7 bases fitting TRBD1. The CDR3 sequence is 15 residues long. J gave up 4 bases and V 5 bases, and 13 bases lay outside the gene matches. Germline V gives CDR1 DFQATT, CDR2 SNEGSKA (reference sequence). The CDR3 DNA reads TGCAGTGCTGGGGTGAGAGGGGGCCTCACCTATGGCTACACCTTC. This codes for CSAGVRGGLTYGYTF.

The DNA for the CDR3 is TGTGCCAGTGCCGGGTACTCCTACGAGCAGTACTTC. Protein product: CASAGYSYEQYF. J is TRBJ2-7 and V is TRBV19; D gene unclear. Per germline, CDR1 LNHDA and CDR2 SQIVND (reference sequence). V lost 8 bases and J 0 bases, leaving 8 bases between the germline ends. This CDR3 has 12 amino acids.

This clonotype appeared a few times. The chain joins TRBV3-1 to TRBJ2-4, with TRBD1 matching 7 bases. With V trimmed by 1 base and J by 9 bases, 6 bases remained unmatched. The CDR3 consists of 14 residues. Germline loops: CDR1 LGHDT, CDR2 YNNKEL (reference sequence). Here the CDR3 reads CASSQVDRVGIQYF. In nucleotides, the CDR3 is TGTGCCAGCAGCCAAGTCGACAGGGTTGGCATTCAGTACTTC.

This chain joins TRBV19 and TRBJ2-2; possible D gene TRBD2, 6 bases. This CDR3 is 14 amino acids long. V was pared by 4 bases and J by 4 bases, with 10 bases between. CDR1 LNHDA and CDR2 SQIVND come from the germline V gene (reference sequence). The CDR3, as DNA: TGTGCCAGTAGTAGACCGGGAGTCACCGGGGAGCTGTTTTTT. Its protein is CASSRPGVTGELFF.

The chain has TRBV7-9 and TRBJ2-7; perhaps TRBD2 as D (5 bases). In germline, CDR1 is SEHNR, CDR2 FQNEAQ (reference sequence). The CDR3 has 14 residues. Trimming cost V 1 base and J 2 bases, with 9 bases left between them. CDR3 DNA: TGTGCCAGCAGCTTAGTAGCGTACACCTACGAGCAGTACTTC. The encoded protein is CASSLVAYTYEQYF. The whole variable domain, remainder taken from reference TRBV7-9 and TRBJ2-7, is DTGVSQNPRHKITKRGQNVTFRCDPISEHNRLYWYRQTLGQGPEFLTYFQNEAQLEKSRLLSDRFSAERPKGSFSTLEIQRTEQGDSAMYLCASSLVAYTYEQYFGPGTRLTVT.

This chain uses TRBV4-1 with TRBJ1-5; weak D call: TRBD1 (6 bases). Trimming removed 4 bases at V and 4 bases at J, with 11 bases between. The CDR3 runs to 14 residues. Germline V gene data show CDR1 as MGHRA and CDR2 as YSYEKL. The CDR3 here is CASSRGPINQPQHF. The CDR3 coding sequence is TGCGCCAGCAGCCGGGGGCCCATTAATCAGCCCCAGCATTTT.

As concerns this clonotype: A much larger clone is a single base away; this may be a read error. V gene TRBV7-2 combines with J gene TRBJ1-2, with a weak D call TRBD1 (5 bases). Germline assignment: CDR1 SGHTA and CDR2 FQGNSA. The CDR3 totals 15 residues. The CDR3 DNA reads as TGTGCCAGCAGCCTAGAAGGGGACGGATACTATGGCCACACCTTC. This encodes CASSLEGDGYYGHTF.

J is TRBJ1-6 and V is TRBV27; TRBD1 might be the D (6 bases). CDR1 is MNHEY, CDR2 SMNVEV, per germline (reference sequence). Trimming stripped 6 bases from V and 3 bases from J, with 21 bases between. The CDR3 spans 18 residues. Written as DNA, the CDR3 is TGTGCCAGCAGCTTAGAGTTCCGAGACAGGCGCTATAATTCACCCCTCCACTTT. It is translated as CASSLEFRDRRYNSPLHF.

The CDR3 sequence: CASSLGDGQYF. The CDR3 nucleotides are TGTGCCAGCAGTCTCGGCGACGGGCAGTACTTC. The rearrangement joins TRBV25-1 to TRBJ2-7; no reliable D call. Germline V CDR1 and CDR2: MGHDK, SYGVNS. V was trimmed by 5 bases and J by 9 bases, leaving 11 bases between them. The CDR3 covers 11 residues.

Only a few counts were recorded for this clonotype. The V and J genes are TRBV7-9 and TRBJ1-4; 9 bases map to TRBD1. Germline CDR1 reads SEHNR; CDR2 reads FQNEAQ (reference sequence). The CDR3 covers 16 residues. The trim removed 7 bases at V and 8 bases at J, leaving 14 bases unmatched. The CDR3 bases are TGTGCCAGCACCAATATACGACAGGGGGTAGGCGAAAAACTGTTTTTT. Protein product: CASTNIRQGVGEKLFF.

Comment on this clonotype: The CDR3 does not end in the conserved phenylalanine or tryptophan, so this is likely a read error. The chain couples TRBV19 to TRBJ1-4; TRBD1 aligns across 9 bases. Losses at the gene ends were 7 bases for V and 11 bases for J; bases not matched to a gene: 11. CDR3 length equals 14 residues. Germline V gives CDR1 LNHDA, CDR2 SQIVND (reference sequence). The CDR3 nucleotides are TGTGCCAGTAATTCAACTGGACAGGGGCAGAAACTGTTTTCT. Protein product: CASNSTGQGQKLFS.

Remarks on this clonotype: Being one base from a much bigger clone, this may be a read error. Here the CDR3 omits its conserved ending phenylalanine or tryptophan, so a read error is the likely source. The chain uses TRBV28 and TRBJ2-7; perhaps TRBD1 as D (6 bases). V shed 6 bases and J shed 1 base, with 13 bases lying between them. CDR1 and CDR2 (germline): MDHEN, SYDVKM. The CDR3 consists of 14 residues. This CDR3 reads CASSPGVTSYEQYS. Here the CDR3 DNA reads TGTGCCAGCAGCCCAGGGGTTACGTCCTACGAGCAGTACTCC.

This clonotype was detected many times. This chain links TRBV12-3 or TRBV12-4 with TRBJ1-4; D perhaps matches TRBD1 (6 bases). The CDR3 totals 13 residues. Trimming pared 6 bases from V and 11 bases from J, leaving 16 bases between. CDR3: CASSSDSMRKLFF. The CDR3 coding sequence is TGTGCCAGCAGCTCGGACAGCATGAGGAAACTGTTTTTT.

The chain couples TRBV13 to TRBJ1-3; the D is unclear. Germline V lookup: CDR1 PRHDT, CDR2 FYEKMQ (reference sequence). V lost 5 bases, J lost 7 bases, and 12 bases lay in between. The CDR3 sequence is 13 residues long. The CDR3 protein is CASSLLSRNTIYF. Here the CDR3 DNA reads TGTGCCAGCAGCCTCTTGAGTAGGAACACCATATATTTT. The full variable domain, its missing parts supplied by reference TRBV13 and TRBJ1-3, is AAGVIQSPRHLIKEKRETATLKCYPIPRHDTVYWYQQGPGQDPQFLISFYEKMQSDKGSIPDRFSAQQFSDYHSELNMSSLELGDSALYFCASSLLSRNTIYFGEGSWLTVV.

The chain employs TRBV4-1 and TRBJ1-1; D is unresolved. This CDR3 has 19 residues. Trimming stripped 4 bases from V and 3 bases from J, with 27 bases between. Looked up from germline, CDR1 is MGHRA and CDR2 is YSYEKL. In DNA form, the CDR3 reads TGCGCCAGCAGCCCCGGTAGAGTTTTGCAGGCCCTCTCGTACACTGAAGCTTTCTTT. Amino acids: CASSPGRVLQALSYTEAFF.

At least ten counts were recorded for this clonotype. This sequence joins TRBV12-5 and TRBJ1-1; D is ambiguous. Germline CDR1 LGHNT, CDR2 FRNRAP. This CDR3 has 15 residues. V gave up 1 base and J gave up 1 base, with 10 bases separating them. The CDR3 region is CASGLAPGGNTEAFF. As DNA, the CDR3 is TGTGCTAGTGGTTTGGCTCCAGGAGGGAACACTGAAGCTTTCTTT.

This clonotype was recorded at least ten times. The chain joins TRBV6-1 to TRBJ2-5, with 7 nucleotides matching TRBD1. After removal of 7 bases from V and 1 base from J, the junction contained 3 bases not matched to a gene. CDR3 length equals 13 residues. Germline V gives CDR1 MNHNS, CDR2 SASEGT. This CDR3 is CASTGQAQETQYF. The CDR3 DNA reads TGTGCCAGCACAGGACAGGCCCAAGAGACCCAGTACTTC.

This clonotype was picked up many times. The rearrangement uses TRBV28 and TRBJ1-4; 7 nucleotides agree with TRBD1. Germline-derived CDR1 and CDR2 are MDHEN and SYDVKM. The CDR3 sequence is 15 residues long. Trimming took 4 bases from V and 5 from J; bases not matched to a gene: 7. The CDR3 sequence is CASSSTGVQNEKLFF. The CDR3 DNA is TGTGCCAGCAGTTCAACAGGGGTCCAAAATGAAAAACTGTTTTTT.

V and J are TRBV12-3 or TRBV12-4 and TRBJ2-7, with unresolved D. Trimming removed 5 bases from V and 4 bases from J, with 12 bases in between. The CDR3 covers 13 residues. This CDR3 reads CASSTRTVYEQYF. CDR3 DNA sequence: TGTGCCAGCAGTACGAGGACGGTTTACGAGCAGTACTTC.